Listed below are T cell receptor beta chains from one sample, sequenced in a study of T-cell reconstitution after alpha-beta-depleted transplantation in children. TCRdb reprocessed the PCR reads with MiXCR, giving one entry per CDR3 protein. Here the sample spans hundreds of thousands of distinct CDR3 sequences, about 31% being singletons. This material consisted of PBMCs from the stem cell graft donor, taken from the stem cell graft. The receptors shown here come from a human donor who donated a stem cell graft to a child with aplastic anemia. The CDR3 runs from the conserved cysteine through the conserved F or W. Fields, in order: J gene, V gene, CDR3 protein.

j_call: TRBJ1-2
v_call: TRBV3-1
cdr3_aa: CASSPGTGARRGGAF

j_call: TRBJ2-2
v_call: TRBV29-1
cdr3_aa: CSVEGTAINTGELFF

j_call: TRBJ1-5
v_call: TRBV6-1
cdr3_aa: CASSETGDQPQHF

j_call: TRBJ2-2
v_call: TRBV7-2
cdr3_aa: CASSPTGNINTGELFF

j_call: TRBJ1-5
v_call: TRBV27
cdr3_aa: CASSLSKGYSNQPQHF

j_call: TRBJ1-5
v_call: TRBV7-4
cdr3_aa: CASILRGGINQPQHF

j_call: TRBJ1-5
v_call: TRBV20-1
cdr3_aa: CSASRTGLSNQPQHF

j_call: TRBJ2-1
v_call: TRBV6-6
cdr3_aa: CASSYETSEQFF

j_call: TRBJ2-1
v_call: TRBV19
cdr3_aa: CASSMSNNEQFF

j_call: TRBJ1-2
v_call: TRBV3-1
cdr3_aa: CASSRGQLNYGYTF

j_call: TRBJ2-5
v_call: TRBV6-1
cdr3_aa: CASNMGQGHTAQYF

j_call: TRBJ2-1
v_call: TRBV20-1
cdr3_aa: CSASGGARGTDEQFF

j_call: TRBJ2-2
v_call: TRBV24-1
cdr3_aa: CATSESSGSRELFF

j_call: TRBJ2-5
v_call: TRBV27
cdr3_aa: CASKETQYF

j_call: TRBJ2-6
v_call: TRBV28
cdr3_aa: CASTLDRGGGANVLTF

j_call: TRBJ2-1
v_call: TRBV29-1
cdr3_aa: CSVRSGTGIYPTKFF

j_call: TRBJ1-1
v_call: TRBV29-1
cdr3_aa: CSGRGRDTEAFF

j_call: TRBJ1-3
v_call: TRBV7-2
cdr3_aa: CASSLARTVSGNTIYF

j_call: TRBJ2-7
v_call: TRBV5-4
cdr3_aa: CASSLGNTRDYEQYF

j_call: TRBJ2-7
v_call: TRBV19
cdr3_aa: CASSDGTPPSYEQYF

j_call: TRBJ2-1
v_call: TRBV5-1
cdr3_aa: CASSVDRIEQFF

j_call: TRBJ1-2
v_call: TRBV25-1
cdr3_aa: CASSAARGALRGYGYTF

j_call: TRBJ2-1
v_call: TRBV11-2
cdr3_aa: CASSLDGGTGGFGSEQFF

j_call: TRBJ1-2
v_call: TRBV4-3
cdr3_aa: CASSQRVGVTYGYTF

j_call: TRBJ2-7
v_call: TRBV20-1
cdr3_aa: CSARSGLGYEQYF

j_call: TRBJ1-2
v_call: TRBV4-2
cdr3_aa: CASSQGQGINYGYTF

j_call: TRBJ2-3
v_call: TRBV9
cdr3_aa: CASSVSGRGTDTQYF

j_call: TRBJ2-5
v_call: TRBV9
cdr3_aa: CASSVTAGGREETQYF

j_call: TRBJ2-2
v_call: TRBV25-1
cdr3_aa: CASSQGGQGRDGELFF

j_call: TRBJ2-7
v_call: TRBV20-1
cdr3_aa: CSARVGAREQYF

j_call: TRBJ2-1
v_call: TRBV29-1
cdr3_aa: CSVVLAEISYNEQFF

j_call: TRBJ1-1
v_call: TRBV29-1
cdr3_aa: CSVEGQGGGTEAFF

j_call: TRBJ2-1
v_call: TRBV15
cdr3_aa: CATSTTPGLAGVGQFF

j_call: TRBJ1-3
v_call: TRBV4-3
cdr3_aa: CASSQDRPSQRGNTIYF

j_call: TRBJ2-7
v_call: TRBV7-6
cdr3_aa: CASSPYESSYEQYF

j_call: TRBJ2-7
v_call: TRBV12-3/TRBV12-4
cdr3_aa: CASTFTSDGEQYF

j_call: TRBJ2-7
v_call: TRBV19
cdr3_aa: CASSSSGRLYEQYF

j_call: TRBJ1-3
v_call: TRBV30
cdr3_aa: CAWSVGGFAGNTIYF

j_call: TRBJ1-2
v_call: TRBV5-1
cdr3_aa: CASSLEGTRYPFIVNYGYTF